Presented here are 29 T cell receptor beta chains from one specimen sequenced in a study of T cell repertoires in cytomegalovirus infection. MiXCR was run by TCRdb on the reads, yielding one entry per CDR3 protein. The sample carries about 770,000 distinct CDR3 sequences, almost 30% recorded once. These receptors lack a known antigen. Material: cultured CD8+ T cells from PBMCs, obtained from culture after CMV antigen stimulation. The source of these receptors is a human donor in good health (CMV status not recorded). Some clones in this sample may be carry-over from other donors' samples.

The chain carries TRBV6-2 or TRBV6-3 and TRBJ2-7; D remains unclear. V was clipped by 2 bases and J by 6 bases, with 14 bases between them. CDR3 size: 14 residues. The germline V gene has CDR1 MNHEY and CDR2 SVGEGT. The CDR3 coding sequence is TGTGCCAGCAGTTACCAAGGACGGCCAGGCGAGCAGTACGTC. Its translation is CASSYQGRPGEQYV.

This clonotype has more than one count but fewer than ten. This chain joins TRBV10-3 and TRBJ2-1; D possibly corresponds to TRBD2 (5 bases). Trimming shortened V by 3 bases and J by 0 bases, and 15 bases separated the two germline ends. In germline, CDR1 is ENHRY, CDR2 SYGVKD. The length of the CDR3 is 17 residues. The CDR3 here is CAISDDDGGSSYNEQFF. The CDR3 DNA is TGTGCCATCAGTGATGACGACGGTGGGAGCTCCTACAATGAGCAGTTCTTC.

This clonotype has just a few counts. The CDR3 loop is CASSQTGRPNMVYGYTF. The CDR3 coding sequence is TGTGCCAGCAGCCAGACGGGGAGGCCCAATATGGTCTATGGCTACACCTTC. The V call is TRBV7-9, the J call TRBJ1-2; D is ambiguous. The CDR3 totals 17 residues. The ends were cut back, 5 bases at V and 4 bases at J, with 23 bases in the middle. From germline, CDR1 is SEHNR and CDR2 FQNEAQ (reference sequence).

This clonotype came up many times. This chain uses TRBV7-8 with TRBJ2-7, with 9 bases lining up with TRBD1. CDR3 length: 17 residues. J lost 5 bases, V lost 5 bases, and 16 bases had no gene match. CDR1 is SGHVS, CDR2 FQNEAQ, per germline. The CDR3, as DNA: TGTGCCAGCAGCACCCGTCGCGGGACAGGGTTTTCCAACGAGCAGTACTTC. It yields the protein CASSTRRGTGFSNEQYF.

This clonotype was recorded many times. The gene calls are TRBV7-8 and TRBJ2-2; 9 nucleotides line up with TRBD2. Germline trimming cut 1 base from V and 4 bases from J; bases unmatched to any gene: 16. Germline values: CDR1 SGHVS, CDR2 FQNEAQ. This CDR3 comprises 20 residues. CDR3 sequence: CASSLDSAGGPLPTTGELFF. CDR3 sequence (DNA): TGTGCCAGCAGCTTAGATTCGGCGGGGGGGCCTCTTCCAACCACCGGGGAGCTGTTTTTT.

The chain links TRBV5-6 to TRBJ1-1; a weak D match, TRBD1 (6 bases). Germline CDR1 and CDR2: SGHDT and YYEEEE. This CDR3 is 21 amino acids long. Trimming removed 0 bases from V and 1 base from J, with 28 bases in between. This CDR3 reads CASSLVWRPGGANPSNTEAFF. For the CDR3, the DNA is TGTGCCAGCAGCTTGGTTTGGCGGCCGGGGGGCGCGAACCCTTCGAACACTGAAGCTTTCTTT.

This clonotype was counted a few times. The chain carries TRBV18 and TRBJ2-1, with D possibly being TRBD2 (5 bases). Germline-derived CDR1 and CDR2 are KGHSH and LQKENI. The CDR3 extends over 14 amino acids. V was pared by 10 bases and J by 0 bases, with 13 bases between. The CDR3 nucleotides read TGTGCCATATCAGCGGCTAGCTCCTACAATGAGCAGTTCTTC. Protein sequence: CAISAASSYNEQFF.

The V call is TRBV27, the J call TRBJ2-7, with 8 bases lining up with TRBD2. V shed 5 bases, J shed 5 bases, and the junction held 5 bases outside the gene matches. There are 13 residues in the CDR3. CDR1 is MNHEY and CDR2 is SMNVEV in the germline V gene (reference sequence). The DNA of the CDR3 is TGTGCCAGCAGTCCCGGGGGGGCCAACGAGCAGTACGTC. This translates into CASSPGGANEQYV.

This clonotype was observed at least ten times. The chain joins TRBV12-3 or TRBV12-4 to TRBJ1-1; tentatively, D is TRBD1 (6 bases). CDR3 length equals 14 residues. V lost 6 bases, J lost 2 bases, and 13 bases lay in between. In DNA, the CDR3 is TGTGCCAGCAGAGCGGGACACCGAAACACTGAAGCTTTCTTT. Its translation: CASRAGHRNTEAFF.

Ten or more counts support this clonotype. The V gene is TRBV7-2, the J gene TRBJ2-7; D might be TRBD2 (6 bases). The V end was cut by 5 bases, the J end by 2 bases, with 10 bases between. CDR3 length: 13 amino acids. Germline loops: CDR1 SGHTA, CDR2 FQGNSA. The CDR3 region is CASSRTGAYEQYV. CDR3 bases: TGTGCCAGCAGCCGGACGGGGGCCTACGAGCAGTACGTC.

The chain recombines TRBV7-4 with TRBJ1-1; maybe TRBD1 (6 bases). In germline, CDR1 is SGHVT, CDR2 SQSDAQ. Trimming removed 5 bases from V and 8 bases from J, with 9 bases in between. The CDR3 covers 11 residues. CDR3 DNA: TGTGCCAGCAGCAGACAGGAGGAAGCTTTCTTT. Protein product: CASSRQEEAFF.

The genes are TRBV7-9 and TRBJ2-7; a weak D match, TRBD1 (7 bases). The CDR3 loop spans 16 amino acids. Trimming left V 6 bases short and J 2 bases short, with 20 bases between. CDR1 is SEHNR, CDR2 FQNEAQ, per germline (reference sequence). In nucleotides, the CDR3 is TGTGCCAGCAGTAGCCGGACAGGAGGGTACACCTACGAGCAGTACTTC. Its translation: CASSSRTGGYTYEQYF.

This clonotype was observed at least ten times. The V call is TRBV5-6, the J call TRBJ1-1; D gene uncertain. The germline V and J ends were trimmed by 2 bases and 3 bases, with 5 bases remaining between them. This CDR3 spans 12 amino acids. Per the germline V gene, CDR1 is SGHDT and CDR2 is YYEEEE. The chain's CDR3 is CASSFQDTEAFF. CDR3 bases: TGTGCCAGCAGCTTCCAGGACACTGAAGCTTTCTTT.

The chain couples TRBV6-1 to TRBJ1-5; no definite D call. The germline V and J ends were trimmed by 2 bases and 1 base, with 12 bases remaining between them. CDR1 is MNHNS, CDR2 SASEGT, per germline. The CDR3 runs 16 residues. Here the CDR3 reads CASSEFRAGSNQPQHF. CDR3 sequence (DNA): TGTGCCAGCAGTGAATTTAGGGCCGGGAGCAATCAGCCCCAGCATTTT.

This CDR3 reads CASKDSANTGELFF. The CDR3 bases are TGCGCCAGCAAGGACAGCGCGAACACCGGGGAGCTGTTTTTT. The V gene is TRBV4-1, the J gene TRBJ2-2; a weak D match, TRBD1 (6 bases). CDR3 length: 14 residues. Germline loops: CDR1 MGHRA, CDR2 YSYEKL. Trimming shortened V by 7 bases and J by 0 bases, and 9 bases separated the two germline ends.

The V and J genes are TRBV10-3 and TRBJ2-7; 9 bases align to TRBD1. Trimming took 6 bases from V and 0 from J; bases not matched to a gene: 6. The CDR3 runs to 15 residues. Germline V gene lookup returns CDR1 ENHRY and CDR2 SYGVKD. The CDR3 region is CAIRIGTGSSYEQYF. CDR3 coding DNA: TGTGCCATCAGGATCGGGACAGGGAGCTCCTACGAGCAGTACTTC.

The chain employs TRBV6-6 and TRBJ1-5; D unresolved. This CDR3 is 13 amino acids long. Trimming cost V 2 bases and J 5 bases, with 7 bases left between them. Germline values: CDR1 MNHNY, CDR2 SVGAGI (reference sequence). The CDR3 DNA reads TGTGCCAGCAGTTACAGGGCCGATCAGCCCCAGCATTTT. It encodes CASSYRADQPQHF.

CDR3 coding DNA: TGTGCCAGCAGTTATTTTGGGGAAACGGACAGGGTAGGCGGTGAAGCTTTCTTT. Translating gives CASSYFGETDRVGGEAFF. The chain combines TRBV6-2 or TRBV6-3 with TRBJ1-1; 8 nucleotides agree with TRBD1. Trimming cost V 3 bases and J 7 bases; bases outside gene matches: 19. This CDR3 contains 18 residues. CDR1 and CDR2 (germline): MNHEY, SVGEGT.

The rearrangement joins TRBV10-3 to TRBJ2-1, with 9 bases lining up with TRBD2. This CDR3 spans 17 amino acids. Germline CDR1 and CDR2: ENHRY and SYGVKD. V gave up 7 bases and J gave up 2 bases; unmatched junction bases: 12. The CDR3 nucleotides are TGTGCCATCACCTCACTAAGCGGGGGGCCTCCCTACAATGAGCAGTTCTTC. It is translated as CAITSLSGGPPYNEQFF.

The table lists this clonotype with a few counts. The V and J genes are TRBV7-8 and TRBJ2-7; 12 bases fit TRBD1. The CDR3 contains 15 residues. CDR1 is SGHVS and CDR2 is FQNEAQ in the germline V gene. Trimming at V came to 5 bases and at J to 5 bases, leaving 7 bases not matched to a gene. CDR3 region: CASSLPGTGGDEQYV. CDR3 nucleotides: TGTGCCAGCAGCCTCCCCGGGACAGGGGGCGACGAGCAGTACGTC.

CDR3 coding DNA: TGTGCCAGCAGGACAGGCTCTGCGGACGAGCAGTACTTC. This sequence encodes CASRTGSADEQYF. The rearrangement joins TRBV27 to TRBJ2-7; possibly TRBD1 for D (6 bases). Trimming left V 6 bases short and J 5 bases short, with 14 bases between. Germline lookup yields CDR1 MNHEY and CDR2 SMNVEV (reference sequence). The CDR3 is made up of 13 amino acids.

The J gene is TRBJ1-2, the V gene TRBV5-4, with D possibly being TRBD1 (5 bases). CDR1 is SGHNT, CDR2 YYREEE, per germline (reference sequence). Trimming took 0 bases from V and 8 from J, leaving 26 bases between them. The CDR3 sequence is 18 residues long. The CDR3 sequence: CASSLVNRDGGTQGGYTF. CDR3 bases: TGTGCCAGCAGCTTGGTAAATAGAGACGGCGGTACCCAGGGCGGCTACACCTTC.

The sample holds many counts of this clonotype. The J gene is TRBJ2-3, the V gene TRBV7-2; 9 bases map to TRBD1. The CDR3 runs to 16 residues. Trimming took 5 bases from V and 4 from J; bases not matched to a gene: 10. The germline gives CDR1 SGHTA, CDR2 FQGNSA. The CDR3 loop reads CASSPPGTGKSDTQYF. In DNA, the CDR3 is TGTGCCAGCAGCCCCCCCGGGACAGGGAAGTCAGATACGCAGTATTTT.

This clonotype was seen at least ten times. CDR3 nucleotides: TGTGCCAGCAGCTTAAGACCAAAGAACACTGAAGCTTTCTTT. Translating it yields CASSLRPKNTEAFF. The gene calls are TRBV7-8 and TRBJ1-1, with D uncertain. Germline assignment: CDR1 SGHVS and CDR2 FQNEAQ. This CDR3 comprises 14 residues. V lost 2 bases and J 1 base, leaving 8 bases between the germline ends.

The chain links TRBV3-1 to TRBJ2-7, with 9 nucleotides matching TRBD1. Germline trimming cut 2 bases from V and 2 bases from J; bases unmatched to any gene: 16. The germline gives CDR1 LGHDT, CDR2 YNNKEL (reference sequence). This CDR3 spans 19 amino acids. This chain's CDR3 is CASSQNEDRGLPGAYEQYF. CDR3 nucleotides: TGTGCCAGCAGCCAAAATGAGGACAGGGGACTCCCCGGGGCCTACGAGCAGTACTTC.

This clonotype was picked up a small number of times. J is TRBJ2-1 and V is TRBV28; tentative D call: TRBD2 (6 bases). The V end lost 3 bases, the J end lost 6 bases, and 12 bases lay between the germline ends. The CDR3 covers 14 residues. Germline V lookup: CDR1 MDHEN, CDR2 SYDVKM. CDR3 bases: TGTGCCAGCAGTTTCCCAGGGACTTCCAATGAGCAGTTCTTC. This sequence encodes CASSFPGTSNEQFF. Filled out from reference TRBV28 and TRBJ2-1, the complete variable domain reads DVKVTQSSRYLVKRTGEKVFLECVQDMDHENMFWYRQDPGLGLRLIYFSYDVKMKEKGDIPEGYSVSREKKERFSLILESASTNQTSMYLCASSFPGTSNEQFFGPGTRLTVL.

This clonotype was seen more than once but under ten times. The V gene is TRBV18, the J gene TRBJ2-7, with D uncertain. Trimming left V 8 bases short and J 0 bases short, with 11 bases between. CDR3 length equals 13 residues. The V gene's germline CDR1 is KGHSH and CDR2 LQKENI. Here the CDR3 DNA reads TGTGCCAGCAGCCCGCCGAGCTCCTACGAGCAGTACGTC. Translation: CASSPPSSYEQYV.

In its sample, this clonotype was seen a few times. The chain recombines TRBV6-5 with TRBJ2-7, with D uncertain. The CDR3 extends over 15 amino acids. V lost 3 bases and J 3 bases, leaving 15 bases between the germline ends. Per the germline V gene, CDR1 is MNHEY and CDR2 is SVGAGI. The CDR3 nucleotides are TGTGCCAGCAGTTATTACGGCCCCGAAGGCTACGAGCAGTACGTC. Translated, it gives CASSYYGPEGYEQYV.

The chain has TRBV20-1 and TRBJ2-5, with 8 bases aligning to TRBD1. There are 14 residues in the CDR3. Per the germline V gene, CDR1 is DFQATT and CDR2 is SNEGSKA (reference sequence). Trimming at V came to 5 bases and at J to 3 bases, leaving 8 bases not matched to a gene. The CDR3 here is CSAFRPTGEETQYF. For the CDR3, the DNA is TGCAGTGCTTTCCGACCGACAGGGGAAGAGACCCAGTACTTC.